This T cell receptor beta chain derives from a study of control samples from healthy donors and cancer patients. Germline V CDR1 and CDR2: MNHNY, SVGAGI (reference sequence). After removal of 6 bases from V and 6 bases from J, the junction contained 7 bases not matched to a gene. CDR3 length: 15 amino acids. The repertoire was sequenced with immunoSEQ multiplex PCR; TCRdb's copy has only in-frame clones and lacks some. The profile covers 50,000 to 55,000 clones, with about nine tenths appearing a single time and more than 1.5% taken by the ten largest. The chain joins TRBV6-6 to TRBJ2-1, with 11 bases fitting TRBD2. The TCR originated in a man aged 40-49 years with colorectal cancer. The specimen was PBMCs. CDR3 region: CASSKLAGAANEQFF. Written as DNA, the CDR3 is TGTGCCAGCAGCAAACTAGCGGGAGCCGCCAATGAGCAGTTCTTC.